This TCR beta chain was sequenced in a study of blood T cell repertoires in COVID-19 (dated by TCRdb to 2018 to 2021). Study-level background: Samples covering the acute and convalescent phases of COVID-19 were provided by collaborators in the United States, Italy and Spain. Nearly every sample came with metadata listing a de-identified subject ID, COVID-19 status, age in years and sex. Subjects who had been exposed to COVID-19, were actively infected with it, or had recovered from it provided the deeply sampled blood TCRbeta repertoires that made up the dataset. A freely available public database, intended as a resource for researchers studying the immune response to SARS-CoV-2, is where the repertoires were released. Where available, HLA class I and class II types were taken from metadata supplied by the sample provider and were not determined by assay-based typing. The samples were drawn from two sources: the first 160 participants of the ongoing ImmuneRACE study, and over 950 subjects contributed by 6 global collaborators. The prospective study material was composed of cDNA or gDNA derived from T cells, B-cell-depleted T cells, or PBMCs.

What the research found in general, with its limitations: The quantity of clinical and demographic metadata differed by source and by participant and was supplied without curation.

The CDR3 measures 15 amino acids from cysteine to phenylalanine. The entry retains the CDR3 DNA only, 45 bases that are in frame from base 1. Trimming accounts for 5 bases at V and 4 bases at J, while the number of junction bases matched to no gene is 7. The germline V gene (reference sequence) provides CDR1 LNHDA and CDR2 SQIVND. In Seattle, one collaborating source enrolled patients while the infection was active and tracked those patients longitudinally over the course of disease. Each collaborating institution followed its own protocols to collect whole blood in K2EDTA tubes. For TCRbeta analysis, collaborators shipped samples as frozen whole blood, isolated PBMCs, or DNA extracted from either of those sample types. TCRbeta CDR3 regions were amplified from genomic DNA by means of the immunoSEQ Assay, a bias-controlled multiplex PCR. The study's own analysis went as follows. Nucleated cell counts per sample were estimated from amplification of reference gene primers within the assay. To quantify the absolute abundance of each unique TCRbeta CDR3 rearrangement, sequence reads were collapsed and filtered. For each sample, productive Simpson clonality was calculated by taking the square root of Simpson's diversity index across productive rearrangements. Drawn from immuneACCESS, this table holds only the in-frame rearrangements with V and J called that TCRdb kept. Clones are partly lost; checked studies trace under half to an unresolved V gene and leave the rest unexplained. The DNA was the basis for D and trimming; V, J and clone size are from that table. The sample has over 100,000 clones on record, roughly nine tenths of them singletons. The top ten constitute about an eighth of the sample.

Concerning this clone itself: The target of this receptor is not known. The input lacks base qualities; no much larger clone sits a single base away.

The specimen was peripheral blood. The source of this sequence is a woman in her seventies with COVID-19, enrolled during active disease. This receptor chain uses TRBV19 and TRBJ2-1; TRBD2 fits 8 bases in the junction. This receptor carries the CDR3 CASSPTSGRYNEQFF. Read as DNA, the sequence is TGTGCCAGTAGTCCAACTAGCGGAAGATACAATGAGCAGTTCTTC. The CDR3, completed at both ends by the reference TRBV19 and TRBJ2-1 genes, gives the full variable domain DGGITQSPKYLFRKEGQNVTLSCEQNLNHDAMYWYRQDPGQGLRLIYYSQIVNDFQKGDIAEGYSVSREKKESFPLTVTSAQKNPTAFYLCASSPTSGRYNEQFFGPGTRLTVL.